This T cell receptor (beta chain) was recovered during a study of T cell responses to AZD1222 COVID-19 vaccine. The data were produced by immunoSEQ multiplex PCR, yet TCRdb's version contains in-frame clones alone and is incomplete. The repertoire has approximately 270,000 clones, approximately 94% of them found once; the top ten carry 0.55%. The CDR3 spans 17 residues. Germline CDR1 LGHNA, CDR2 YNFKEQ. The V and J ends lost 0 bases and 1 base respectively, with 12 bases between them. Study observations and caveats: Spike-specific TCRs gained breadth and depth after people received two AZD1222 doses.

As concerns this clone: The antigen remains unidentified.

Sequencing used peripheral blood, obtained 28 days after the second AZD1222 dose. This chain links TRBV4-2 with TRBJ2-2, with D maybe TRBD1 (6 bases). This sequence originates from an adult who received the AZD1222 COVID-19 vaccine. The CDR3 sequence is CASSQDTVQGNTGELFF. CDR3 nucleotides: TGTGCCAGCAGCCAAGATACTGTACAGGGGAACACCGGGGAGCTGTTTTTT.